These T cell receptor beta chains were read from a single sample in a study of blood T cell repertoires in COVID-19. Repertoires were generated with immunoSEQ multiplex PCR, while TCRdb's copy carries only in-frame clones and drops some. The sample shows over 95,000 clones, about 85% of them seen only once. The sample taken for sequencing was peripheral blood. These receptors were collected from a human donor in a cohort sampled during active COVID-19. Both conserved end residues are part of each CDR3. The D gene is left open where the match is weak. Clone size is given for some rows only: seen once, a few or many times, or a class if the clone is expanded.

TRBJ2-1	.	TRBV28	TRBD2	CASSSGLVLQFF	TGTGCCAGCAGTTCCGGACTAGTTCTGCAGTTCTTC
TRBJ1-2	once	TRBV9	TRBD1	CASSGGGTGANYGYTF	TGTGCCAGCAGCGGGGGAGGGACAGGGGCTAACTATGGCTACACCTTC
TRBJ1-6	.	TRBV14	.	CASSQAHLRGNSPLHF	TGTGCCAGCAGCCAAGCCCACCTCCGGGGGAATTCACCCCTCCACTTT
TRBJ2-1	.	TRBV5-1	TRBD2	CASSSMGLAMNEQFF	TGCGCCAGCAGCTCTATGGGACTAGCTATGAATGAGCAGTTCTTC
TRBJ1-2	.	TRBV28	.	CASKTQGTYGYTF	TGTGCCAGCAAAACCCAGGGAACCTATGGCTACACCTTC
TRBJ1-1	.	TRBV19	.	CASTPGGGRTEAFF	TGTGCCAGTACCCCCGGCGGGGGGCGAACTGAAGCTTTCTTT
TRBJ1-5	once	TRBV6-5	TRBD1	CASRDRANQPQHF	TGTGCCAGCAGAGACAGGGCCAATCAGCCCCAGCATTTT
TRBJ2-1	.	TRBV7-9	TRBD2	CASSLTTSGGLSSYNEQFF	TGTGCCAGCAGCTTAACGACTAGCGGGGGGCTAAGCTCCTACAATGAGCAGTTCTTC
TRBJ2-1	.	TRBV3-1/TRBV3-2	TRBD2	CASSQAGGSYNEQFF	TGTGCCAGCAGCCAAGCGGGGGGGTCCTACAATGAGCAGTTCTTC
TRBJ1-2	.	TRBV6-1	.	CASSESQGLGYGYTF	TGTGCCAGCAGTGAGAGCCAGGGCCTCGGCTATGGCTACACCTTC
TRBJ1-2	.	TRBV6-5	.	CASRVRVGYGYTF	TGTGCCAGCAGGGTCAGGGTGGGCTATGGCTACACCTTC
TRBJ2-7	.	TRBV4-1	TRBD1	CASSHGTATHEQYF	TGCGCCAGCAGTCATGGGACAGCCACCCACGAGCAGTACTTC
TRBJ2-1	.	TRBV5-1	TRBD2	CASASGGANNEQFF	TGCGCCAGCGCAAGCGGGGGGGCTAACAATGAGCAGTTCTTC
TRBJ1-5	.	TRBV5-5	.	CASSPDSSAYQPQHF	TGTGCCAGCAGCCCAGACAGTTCCGCATATCAGCCCCAGCATTTT
TRBJ2-3	.	TRBV11-3	TRBD2	CASSPSGASTDTQYF	TGTGCCAGCAGTCCTAGCGGAGCTAGCACAGATACGCAGTATTTT
TRBJ1-6	.	TRBV3-1/TRBV3-2	TRBD1	CASSQGGDRGTLHF	TGTGCCAGCAGCCAAGGAGGGGACAGGGGAACCCTCCACTTT
TRBJ1-5	once	TRBV10-3	.	CAIRGPGEDQPQHF	TGTGCCATCAGGGGACCGGGGGAGGATCAGCCCCAGCATTTT
TRBJ1-3	.	TRBV19	TRBD1	CASSIGTGYISGNTIYF	TGTGCCAGTAGTATTGGGACAGGTTATATTTCTGGAAACACCATATATTTT
TRBJ1-3	.	TRBV5-1	.	CASSPGQQISGNTIYF	TGCGCCAGCAGCCCCGGACAGCAAATCTCTGGAAACACCATATATTTT
TRBJ1-1	.	TRBV19	.	CASSSAGGPGNTEAFF	TGTGCCAGTAGTTCGGCGGGGGGGCCGGGGAACACTGAAGCTTTCTTT
TRBJ1-4	.	TRBV4-3	TRBD1	CASSHLPGQGNEKLFF	TGCGCCAGCAGCCACTTGCCGGGACAGGGTAATGAAAAACTGTTTTTT
TRBJ2-7	.	TRBV5-1	.	CASRTWTVDDEQYF	TGCGCCAGCAGGACATGGACAGTCGACGACGAGCAGTACTTC
TRBJ2-7	.	TRBV15	.	CATSREKRRGGYEQYF	TGTGCCACCAGCAGAGAAAAGCGACGAGGAGGATACGAGCAGTACTTC
TRBJ2-2	.	TRBV28	.	CASSPVGSVTNTGELFF	TGTGCCAGCAGTCCCGTTGGTAGCGTGACGAACACCGGGGAGCTGTTTTTT
TRBJ1-2	.	TRBV24-1	TRBD1	CATVRRDRSAYGYTF	TGTGCCACCGTTAGAAGGGACAGGAGTGCCTATGGCTACACCTTC
TRBJ1-4	once	TRBV12-3/TRBV12-4	TRBD1	CASRTGGSEKLFF	TGTGCCAGCAGGACAGGGGGAAGTGAAAAACTGTTTTTT
TRBJ1-5	.	TRBV7-2	.	CASSVRHGADQPQHF	TGTGCCAGCAGCGTCCGACATGGGGCCGATCAGCCCCAGCATTTT
TRBJ1-5	few	TRBV10-1	.	CASTPPGHNQPQHF	TGCGCCAGCACCCCACCGGGACATAATCAGCCCCAGCATTTT
TRBJ1-2	.	TRBV7-3	.	CASSPQGSTYGYTF	TGTGCCAGCTCCCCCCAGGGATCGACCTATGGCTACACCTTC